This is a list of T cell receptor beta chains from one sample in a study of shared clonotypes between healthy human individuals. Method: immunoSEQ multiplex PCR; TCRdb's copy keeps in-frame clones and lacks some. The top ten clones hold approximately 12% of a sample with about 460,000 clones, roughly 80% of them seen once. Sample: PBMCs. These receptors were obtained from a woman aged 40 to 49 in good health. Some clones in this sample may be carry-over from other donors' samples. CDR3s include the opening cysteine and the closing phenylalanine or tryptophan. A D gene is named only where the DNA matches it firmly. For some rows the clone size is stated as once, few or many, or as a class when expanded; others skip it.

J gene: TRBJ1-1; clone size: NA; D gene: NA; V gene: TRBV6-5; CDR3 protein: CASSYGSWGGTEAFF; CDR3 DNA: TGTGCCAGCAGTTACGGGTCGTGGGGCGGCACTGAAGCTTTCTTT
J gene: TRBJ2-7; clone size: few; D gene: TRBD2; V gene: TRBV10-2; CDR3 protein: CASRLTSEYEQYF; CDR3 DNA: TGCGCCAGCAGACTCACTAGCGAGTACGAGCAGTACTTC
J gene: TRBJ2-3; clone size: NA; D gene: NA; V gene: TRBV2; CDR3 protein: CASSVGFDSTDTQYF; CDR3 DNA: TGTGCCAGCAGCGTTGGGTTCGATAGCACAGATACGCAGTATTTT
J gene: TRBJ1-2; clone size: NA; D gene: NA; V gene: TRBV7-9; CDR3 protein: CASTQPGQVAGYTF; CDR3 DNA: TGTGCCAGCACCCAGCCCGGTCAAGTGGCGGGCTACACCTTC
J gene: TRBJ2-1; clone size: few; D gene: TRBD2; V gene: TRBV27; CDR3 protein: CASSGLGLVNEQFF; CDR3 DNA: TGTGCCAGCAGTGGCCTGGGACTAGTGAATGAGCAGTTCTTC
J gene: TRBJ2-5; clone size: NA; D gene: NA; V gene: TRBV5-1; CDR3 protein: CASSPTVPGLETQYF; CDR3 DNA: TGCGCCAGCAGCCCCACCGTTCCGGGGCTGGAGACCCAGTACTTC
J gene: TRBJ2-7; clone size: NA; D gene: NA; V gene: TRBV27; CDR3 protein: CASIRGLTYEQYF; CDR3 DNA: TGTGCCAGCATAAGGGGTCTAACCTACGAGCAGTACTTC
J gene: TRBJ1-5; clone size: few; D gene: NA; V gene: TRBV2; CDR3 protein: CASTRGGGHQPQHF; CDR3 DNA: TGTGCCAGCACCCGGGGGGGCGGGCATCAGCCCCAGCATTTT
J gene: TRBJ1-4; clone size: NA; D gene: TRBD1; V gene: TRBV19; CDR3 protein: CASTLTGVGEKLFF; CDR3 DNA: TGTGCCAGTACTCTTACAGGGGTCGGCGAAAAACTGTTTTTT
J gene: TRBJ2-2; clone size: NA; D gene: TRBD1; V gene: TRBV12-5; CDR3 protein: CASGTTGGADTGELFF; CDR3 DNA: TGTGCTAGTGGAACGACAGGGGGCGCGGACACCGGGGAGCTGTTTTTT
J gene: TRBJ1-1; clone size: NA; D gene: NA; V gene: TRBV29-1; CDR3 protein: CSVVRAGRTNTEAFF; CDR3 DNA: TGCAGCGTTGTAAGGGCAGGGAGAACGAACACTGAAGCTTTCTTT
J gene: TRBJ2-6; clone size: NA; D gene: NA; V gene: TRBV30; CDR3 protein: CAWLRGEGFGANVLTF; CDR3 DNA: TGTGCCTGGCTAAGGGGAGAGGGCTTTGGGGCCAACGTCCTGACTTTC
J gene: TRBJ2-7; clone size: NA; D gene: NA; V gene: TRBV2; CDR3 protein: CASRKTVYEQYF; CDR3 DNA: TGTGCCAGCAGAAAGACTGTCTACGAGCAGTACTTC
J gene: TRBJ2-3; clone size: once; D gene: TRBD1; V gene: TRBV30; CDR3 protein: CAWSAGTGSTDTQYF; CDR3 DNA: TGTGCCTGGAGTGCCGGGACAGGGAGCACAGATACGCAGTATTTT
J gene: TRBJ2-7; clone size: NA; D gene: TRBD2; V gene: TRBV5-6; CDR3 protein: CASSGKGLAGEVSYEQYF; CDR3 DNA: TGTGCCAGCAGCGGAAAGGGACTAGCGGGAGAAGTATCCTACGAGCAGTACTTC
J gene: TRBJ1-2; clone size: NA; D gene: NA; V gene: TRBV4-1; CDR3 protein: CASSQINPPPDSAQVGYTF; CDR3 DNA: TGCGCCAGCAGCCAAATCAACCCCCCTCCGGACTCTGCCCAAGTTGGCTATACCTTC
J gene: TRBJ2-5; clone size: NA; D gene: NA; V gene: TRBV10-3; CDR3 protein: CAISESGSQETQYF; CDR3 DNA: TGTGCCATCAGTGAGTCAGGCAGCCAAGAGACCCAGTACTTC
J gene: TRBJ1-5; clone size: NA; D gene: NA; V gene: TRBV6-1; CDR3 protein: CASTITDSLNQPQHF; CDR3 DNA: TGTGCCAGCACCATCACGGACAGTCTCAATCAGCCCCAGCATTTT
J gene: TRBJ2-3; clone size: NA; D gene: TRBD1; V gene: TRBV5-1; CDR3 protein: CASSLSGGGTDTQYF; CDR3 DNA: TGCGCCAGCAGCTTGTCAGGGGGCGGGACAGATACGCAGTATTTT
J gene: TRBJ2-5; clone size: NA; D gene: NA; V gene: TRBV28; CDR3 protein: CASSSPDHPGAQYF; CDR3 DNA: TGTGCCAGCAGTTCGCCGGACCACCCCGGGGCCCAGTACTTC
J gene: TRBJ2-7; clone size: NA; D gene: NA; V gene: TRBV28; CDR3 protein: CASSLPLQGGSEQYF; CDR3 DNA: TGTGCCAGCAGTTTACCTCTCCAGGGGGGCTCCGAGCAGTACTTC
J gene: TRBJ2-5; clone size: few; D gene: TRBD1; V gene: TRBV6-1; CDR3 protein: CASREGTGGPREQYF; CDR3 DNA: TGTGCCAGCAGGGAGGGGACAGGGGGCCCGCGGGAGCAGTACTTC
J gene: TRBJ2-2; clone size: NA; D gene: NA; V gene: TRBV5-1; CDR3 protein: CASSLLGGSNTGELFF; CDR3 DNA: TGCGCCAGCAGCTTGCTCGGTGGGTCGAACACCGGGGAGCTGTTTTTT
J gene: TRBJ2-7; clone size: NA; D gene: TRBD2; V gene: TRBV7-9; CDR3 protein: CASSPRTSGIIEQYF; CDR3 DNA: TGTGCCAGCAGCCCGCGGACTAGCGGGATAATAGAGCAGTACTTC
J gene: TRBJ2-7; clone size: NA; D gene: NA; V gene: TRBV18; CDR3 protein: CASSPGRGGGKTRSSYEQYF; CDR3 DNA: TGTGCCAGCTCACCAGGGCGGGGAGGCGGTAAAACTAGGAGCTCCTACGAGCAGTACTTC
J gene: TRBJ1-1; clone size: NA; D gene: NA; V gene: TRBV11-3; CDR3 protein: CASSLVEETGLNTEAFF; CDR3 DNA: TGTGCCAGCAGCTTAGTAGAGGAGACAGGACTGAACACTGAAGCTTTCTTT
J gene: TRBJ1-2; clone size: NA; D gene: NA; V gene: TRBV5-1; CDR3 protein: CASSLGDRPHGSYGYTF; CDR3 DNA: TGCGCCAGCAGCTTGGGAGACCGACCCCACGGGAGCTATGGCTACACCTTC
J gene: TRBJ2-3; clone size: many; D gene: TRBD2; V gene: TRBV9; CDR3 protein: CASSVNIELAGGVTDTQYF; CDR3 DNA: TGTGCCAGCAGCGTAAACATCGAGCTAGCGGGAGGGGTCACAGATACGCAGTATTTT
J gene: TRBJ2-1; clone size: NA; D gene: NA; V gene: TRBV10-2; CDR3 protein: CASSFGAGRYNEQFF; CDR3 DNA: TGCGCCAGCAGTTTCGGGGCGGGTAGATACAATGAGCAGTTCTTC
J gene: TRBJ2-1; clone size: many; D gene: NA; V gene: TRBV27; CDR3 protein: CASSLSRDEQFF; CDR3 DNA: TGTGCCAGCAGTTTATCGCGGGATGAGCAGTTCTTC
J gene: TRBJ2-3; clone size: NA; D gene: TRBD2; V gene: TRBV7-9; CDR3 protein: CASSQDMGGRDTQYF; CDR3 DNA: TGCGCCAGCAGCCAGGACATGGGAGGGAGGGATACGCAGTATTTT
J gene: TRBJ2-2; clone size: once; D gene: TRBD1; V gene: TRBV2; CDR3 protein: CASSRTGRTGELFF; CDR3 DNA: TGTGCCAGCAGTAGGACAGGGCGCACCGGGGAGCTGTTTTTT
J gene: TRBJ2-7; clone size: few; D gene: TRBD1; V gene: TRBV5-6; CDR3 protein: CASSGQGGEQYF; CDR3 DNA: TGTGCCAGCAGTGGACAGGGTGGTGAGCAGTACTTC
J gene: TRBJ2-1; clone size: NA; D gene: TRBD1; V gene: TRBV7-9; CDR3 protein: CASSPQGAGYNEQFF; CDR3 DNA: TGTGCCAGCAGCCCACAGGGGGCGGGTTACAATGAGCAGTTCTTC
J gene: TRBJ1-1; clone size: NA; D gene: TRBD1; V gene: TRBV5-1; CDR3 protein: CASSDGQGRTEAFF; CDR3 DNA: TGCGCCAGCAGCGACGGACAGGGGAGGACTGAAGCTTTCTTT
J gene: TRBJ1-3; clone size: NA; D gene: NA; V gene: TRBV19; CDR3 protein: CASSNRAVAGNTIYF; CDR3 DNA: TGTGCCAGTAGTAATCGGGCGGTGGCTGGAAACACCATATATTTT
J gene: TRBJ1-5; clone size: NA; D gene: NA; V gene: TRBV18; CDR3 protein: CASSQGPFDEKPQHF; CDR3 DNA: TGTGCCAGCTCACAGGGACCCTTCGATGAAAAGCCCCAGCATTTT
J gene: TRBJ2-1; clone size: NA; D gene: NA; V gene: TRBV29-1; CDR3 protein: CSAPWPRAGDDYNEQFF; CDR3 DNA: TGCAGCGCCCCATGGCCTCGCGCGGGTGACGACTACAATGAGCAGTTCTTC
J gene: TRBJ2-2; clone size: once; D gene: NA; V gene: TRBV11-2; CDR3 protein: CASSLEYGAGTGELFF; CDR3 DNA: TGTGCCAGCAGCTTAGAGTATGGGGCGGGGACCGGGGAGCTGTTTTTT